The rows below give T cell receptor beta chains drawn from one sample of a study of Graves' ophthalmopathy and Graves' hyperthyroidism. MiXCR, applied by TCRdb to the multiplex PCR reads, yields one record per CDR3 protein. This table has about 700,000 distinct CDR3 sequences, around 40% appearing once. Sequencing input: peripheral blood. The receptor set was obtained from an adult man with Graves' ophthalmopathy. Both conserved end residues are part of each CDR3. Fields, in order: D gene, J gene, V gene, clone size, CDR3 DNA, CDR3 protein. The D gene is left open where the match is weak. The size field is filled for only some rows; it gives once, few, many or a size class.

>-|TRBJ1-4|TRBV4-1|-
TGCGCCAGCAGCCAAGATTGGTCGGTTAATGAAAAACTGTTTTTT
CASSQDWSVNEKLFF
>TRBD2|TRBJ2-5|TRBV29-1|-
TGCAGCGTCCTAGCGGGTCCCGGGAGTCTGACCCAGTACTTC
CSVLAGPGSLTQYF
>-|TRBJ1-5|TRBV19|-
TGTGCCAGTAGTATAGTCGGTAATGTCAGGGTGAGCAATCAGCCCCAGCATTTT
CASSIVGNVRVSNQPQHF
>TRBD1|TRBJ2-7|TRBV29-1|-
TGCAGCGTTGAGAAACCAGGGACAGGGGATTCCTACGAGCAGTACTTC
CSVEKPGTGDSYEQYF
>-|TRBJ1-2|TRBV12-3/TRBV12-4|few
TGTGCCAGCAGTTCACCAGGGGTAGGTGGCTACACCTTC
CASSSPGVGGYTF
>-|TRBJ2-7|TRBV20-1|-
TGCAGTGCTCCCCGGTGGGGTTGGGAGCAGTACTTC
CSAPRWGWEQYF
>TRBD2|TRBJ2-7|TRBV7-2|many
TGTGCCAGCAGCCACGGCCTGGCGGGAGGGCCGTACGAGCAGTACTTC
CASSHGLAGGPYEQYF
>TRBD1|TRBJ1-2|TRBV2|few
TGTGCCAGTGAACCCGGGACAGCCTATGGCTACACCTTC
CASEPGTAYGYTF
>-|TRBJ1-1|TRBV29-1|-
TGCAGCGTTCGAAGGACCGGGGGCACTGAAGCTTTCTTT
CSVRRTGGTEAFF
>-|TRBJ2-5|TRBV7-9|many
TGTGCTAGCAGCTCTGGTGCCCTCGGGGCCCAGTACTTC
CASSSGALGAQYF
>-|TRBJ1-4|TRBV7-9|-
TGTGCCAGCGCGGACAAGGGGCCAGGCGAAAAACTGTTTTTT
CASADKGPGEKLFF